The 19 T cell receptor beta chains below were found in one sample sequenced in a study of identifying expanded T cells in peripheral blood. Sequencing was performed with immunoSEQ multiplex PCR; in TCRdb, only in-frame clones are kept and a portion is missing. The sample lists about 100,000 clones, around 88% seen once, with approximately 17% in the top ten. Sequencing was performed on blood. Receptors were obtained from a person between 18 and 69 years old in good health.

J is TRBJ1-5 and V is TRBV16, with D tentatively TRBD1 (6 bases). Trimming removed 0 bases from V and 6 bases from J, with 15 bases in between. Germline V CDR1 and CDR2: KGHSY, FQNENV. The length of the CDR3 is 16 residues. Written as DNA, the CDR3 is TGTGCCAGCAGCCAATCGGGGGGGGGCGACCGTCAGCCCCAGCATTTT. Residues: CASSQSGGGDRQPQHF.

The chain links TRBV21-1 to TRBJ1-2; the table's D call, TRBD1, was not checked against the DNA. TRBV21-1 is deemed a pseudogene. The CDR3 extends over 17 amino acids. CDR3 sequence (DNA): TGTGCCAGCAGCAACTATCACCTCATAGGACACCACTATGGCTACACCTTC. Translating gives CASSNYHLIGHHYGYTF.

The chain links TRBV15 to TRBJ2-1; D tentatively reads TRBD1 or TRBD2 (7 bases each). Germline CDR1 reads LNHNV; CDR2 reads YYDKDF (reference sequence). V lost 1 base, J lost 4 bases, and 11 bases lay in between. The CDR3 covers 15 residues. The CDR3 sequence is CATSRGQGGYNEQFF. The CDR3 region has the DNA TGTGCCACCAGCAGAGGTCAGGGGGGGTACAATGAGCAGTTCTTC.

The genes are TRBV5-1 and TRBJ1-1, with unresolved D. V was pared by 5 bases and J by 3 bases, with 14 bases between. CDR1 is SGHRS, CDR2 YFSETQ, per germline. The CDR3 extends over 14 amino acids. DNA of the CDR3: TGCGCCAGCAGGGCGCTTCTCGTGGACACTGAAGCTTTCTTT. This sequence encodes CASRALLVDTEAFF.

This clone was counted between two and nine times. V and J are TRBV30 and TRBJ1-5; D is undetermined. This CDR3 is 13 amino acids long. Germline values: CDR1 GTSNPN, CDR2 SVGIG (reference sequence). The V gene lost 0 bases and the J gene lost 4 bases, with 7 bases spanning the gap. The CDR3 here is CAWSVQTNQPQHF. The DNA of the CDR3 is TGTGCCTGGAGTGTGCAGACGAATCAGCCCCAGCATTTT.

The V call is TRBV5-8, the J call TRBJ2-5, with 9 bases matching TRBD2. The germline V gene has CDR1 SGHTS and CDR2 YDEGEE. Trimming removed 4 bases from V and 1 base from J; junction bases left unmatched: 11. This CDR3 spans 17 amino acids. As DNA, the CDR3 is TGTGCCAGCAGCGGGAATATCTTAGCGGGGGTCCAAGAGACCCAGTACTTC. Amino acids: CASSGNILAGVQETQYF.

V usage is TRBV5-1 and J usage is TRBJ2-5; the D gene could be TRBD1 or TRBD2 (5 bases each). Germline values: CDR1 SGHRS, CDR2 YFSETQ. V gave up 2 bases and J gave up 3 bases, with 8 bases separating them. This CDR3 is built from 13 residues. The CDR3 nucleotides are TGCGCCAGCAGCTTCGGGGCCAAAGAGACCCAGTACTTC. Amino acid sequence: CASSFGAKETQYF.

This chain connects TRBV5-1 to TRBJ2-5; tentative D call: TRBD1 (5 bases). Germline V gene sequence: CDR1 SGHRS, CDR2 YFSETQ. This CDR3 has 14 amino acids. V dropped 0 bases and J dropped 5 bases, with 11 bases sitting between them. The CDR3 is CASSLVRGDETQYF. CDR3 DNA sequence: TGCGCCAGCAGCTTGGTAAGGGGCGACGAGACCCAGTACTTC.

This clone was observed a handful of times. The CDR3 nucleotides are TGCGCCAGCAGCCAAGATCAGGGGAATCAGCCCCAGCATTTT. It specifies CASSQDQGNQPQHF. This chain links TRBV4-1 with TRBJ1-5, with D maybe TRBD1 (6 bases). V dropped 0 bases and J dropped 4 bases, with 7 bases sitting between them. CDR1 is MGHRA, CDR2 YSYEKL, per germline. CDR3 length: 14 residues.

The chain links TRBV5-1 to TRBJ2-5; D may match TRBD1 or TRBD2 (5 bases each). The V end was cut by 8 bases, the J end by 2 bases, with 22 bases between. The germline V gene has CDR1 SGHRS and CDR2 YFSETQ. The CDR3 length is 16 residues. The CDR3 region has the DNA TGCGCCAGTTCGCCCGGGGCGAACCCCCCTCAAGAGACCCAGTACTTC. Amino acids: CASSPGANPPQETQYF.

The CDR3 sequence is CASSFPGDLTDTQYF. The CDR3 DNA follows: TGTGCCAGCAGCTTCCCGGGGGACCTCACAGATACGCAGTATTTT. The chain links TRBV5-4 to TRBJ2-3; D might be TRBD2 (6 bases). CDR3 size: 15 residues. V was shortened by 2 bases and J by 2 bases, with 12 bases between the two germline ends. Germline V gene data show CDR1 as SGHNT and CDR2 as YYREEE (reference sequence).

V and J are TRBV6-4 and TRBJ1-1; a weak D match, TRBD1 (5 bases). Trimming shortened V by 6 bases and J by 1 base, and 12 bases separated the two germline ends. Germline V gene lookup returns CDR1 MRHNA and CDR2 SNTAGT. The CDR3 loop spans 14 amino acids. The CDR3: CASRETDKNTEAFF. CDR3 DNA sequence: TGTGCCAGCAGAGAGACAGACAAGAACACTGAAGCTTTCTTT.

The rearrangement links TRBV10-3 to TRBJ1-2; D is undetermined. This CDR3 is 15 amino acids long. V was trimmed by 3 bases and J by 4 bases, leaving 15 bases between them. CDR1 is ENHRY and CDR2 is SYGVKD in the germline V gene. CDR3 residues: CAISDSQTYSYGYTF. In DNA, the CDR3 is TGTGCCATCAGTGACAGCCAAACCTATAGCTATGGCTACACCTTC.

The genes are TRBV6-4 and TRBJ2-6; TRBD1 agrees at 9 bases. Germline CDR1 MRHNA, CDR2 SNTAGT. The length of the CDR3 is 16 residues. The V segment lost 5 bases and the J segment 2 bases; nucleotides outside the gene matches: 4. Written as DNA, the CDR3 is TGTGCCAGCAGTCCCACAGGGGGCGCTGGGGCCAACGTCCTGACTTTC. Its protein is CASSPTGGAGANVLTF.

This clone appeared a few times. The gene calls are TRBV5-1 and TRBJ2-5; tentatively, D is TRBD1 (5 bases). Germline V CDR1 and CDR2: SGHRS, YFSETQ. The CDR3 length is 18 residues. V was shortened by 0 bases and J by 4 bases, with 22 bases between the two germline ends. The CDR3 here is CASSLGLQVRQGGETQYF. CDR3 coding DNA: TGCGCCAGCAGCTTGGGACTCCAGGTTAGGCAGGGTGGAGAGACCCAGTACTTC.

This clone was detected only a few times. The chain links TRBV9 to TRBJ1-3; D remains ambiguous. In germline, CDR1 is SGDLS, CDR2 YYNGEE. V lost 4 bases and J 0 bases, leaving 8 bases between the germline ends. The CDR3 runs to 14 residues. The chain's CDR3 is CASSPTLSGNTIYF. CDR3 nucleotides: TGTGCCAGCAGCCCGACACTCTCTGGAAACACCATATATTTT.

V and J are TRBV29-1 and TRBJ1-4, with D hard to call. Germline CDR1 reads SQVTM; CDR2 reads ANQGSEA. Trimming removed 4 bases at V and 7 bases at J, with 7 bases between. The CDR3 spans 11 residues. CDR3 sequence (DNA): TGCAGCGTTGTTTGGGGTGAAAAACTGTTTTTT. This encodes CSVVWGEKLFF.

The chain carries TRBV5-1 and TRBJ2-7, with 7 bases that match TRBD2. After removal of 5 bases from V and 0 bases from J, the junction contained 14 bases not matched to a gene. This CDR3 region has 17 residues. The germline CDR1 and CDR2 sequences are SGHRS and YFSETQ. The CDR3 region is CASSSWAAGYFSYEQYF. Written as DNA, the CDR3 is TGCGCCAGCAGTTCCTGGGCAGCGGGGTACTTCTCCTACGAGCAGTACTTC.

The rearrangement uses TRBV7-2 and TRBJ1-1, with TRBD1 as a possible D gene (6 bases). The CDR3 spans 15 residues. The V and J ends lost 5 bases and 6 bases respectively, with 19 bases between them. Germline V gene lookup returns CDR1 SGHTA and CDR2 FQGNSA. The chain's CDR3 is CASSPPNRQDAEAFF. Here the CDR3 DNA reads TGTGCCAGCAGCCCACCGAACCGACAGGATGCTGAAGCTTTCTTT. The whole variable domain, filled in from reference TRBV7-2 and TRBJ1-1, reads GAGVSQSPSNKVTEKGKDVELRCDPISGHTALYWYRQSLGQGLEFLIYFQGNSAPDKSGLPSDRFSAERTGGSVSTLTIQRTQQEDSAVYLCASSPPNRQDAEAFFGQGTRLTVV.